Following are 5 T cell receptor beta chains from one sample sequenced in a study of blood T cell repertoires in COVID-19. Clones were read by immunoSEQ multiplex PCR, and TCRdb kept only the in-frame ones, dropping some. The sample carries fewer than 250,000 clones, around 90% recorded once. The specimen was PBMCs or T cells enriched from blood (not recorded which). These receptors came from a man aged 30-40 years who had been exposed to COVID-19.

This chain joins TRBV7-4 and TRBJ1-5; TRBD1 might be the D (5 bases). The CDR3 is 18 amino acids. Trimming took 8 bases from V and 0 from J, leaving 23 bases between them. Germline V gene data show CDR1 as SGHVT and CDR2 as SQSDAQ. For the CDR3, the DNA is TGTGCCAGCGCCTCATGGGGGGTCAATTACAATAGCAATCAGCCCCAGCATTTT. The encoded protein is CASASWGVNYNSNQPQHF.

This rearrangement joins TRBV27 to TRBJ2-5; possibly TRBD2 for D (5 bases). Germline V gene data show CDR1 as MNHEY and CDR2 as SMNVEV (reference sequence). V gave up 4 bases and J gave up 2 bases, with 14 bases separating them. The CDR3 is 15 amino acids. The CDR3 DNA follows: TGTGCCAGCAGTTCCCGCCGGGAACTTCAAGAGACCCAGTACTTC. This codes for CASSSRRELQETQYF.

The chain joins TRBV19 to TRBJ2-3; 7 nucleotides agree with TRBD2. The CDR3 consists of 17 residues. Per the germline V gene, CDR1 is LNHDA and CDR2 is SQIVND (reference sequence). V was pared by 5 bases and J by 0 bases, with 11 bases of the junction left unmatched. The CDR3 here is CASSDHSRGISTDTQYF. The CDR3 coding sequence is TGTGCCAGTAGTGACCACTCGCGGGGGATAAGCACAGATACGCAGTATTTT.

This chain links TRBV5-1 with TRBJ1-4; 10 bases are shared with TRBD1. Trimming removed 4 bases from V and 6 bases from J; junction bases left unmatched: 3. The length of the CDR3 is 14 residues. Germline V gene data show CDR1 as SGHRS and CDR2 as YFSETQ. Written as DNA, the CDR3 is TGCGCCAGCAGCCAGGGACAGGGGTATGAAAAACTGTTTTTT. As protein: CASSQGQGYEKLFF.

The chain recombines TRBV6-5 with TRBJ1-6; TRBD1 might be the D (6 bases). This CDR3 spans 15 amino acids. Germline-derived CDR1 and CDR2 are MNHEY and SVGAGI. The ends were cut back, 0 bases at V and 6 bases at J, with 9 bases in the middle. The CDR3 loop is CASSYSGHFNSPLHF. CDR3 nucleotide sequence: TGTGCCAGCAGTTACTCGGGACATTTTAATTCACCCCTCCACTTT.